This record covers a single TCR beta chain. Its specificity is unknown. The sample comes from a study of T cells in localized non-small cell lung cancer. Regarding the study as a whole: The appearance of a median roughly 56 of the top 100 tumor clones was seen in adjacent lung. The tumor had only one region sequenced, so heterogeneity remains possible. Adjacent uninvolved lung had the highest clonality, suggesting focused antigen responses.

The CDR3 has 13 amino acids. Germline loops: CDR1 SGHKS, CDR2 YYEKEE (reference sequence). Between the trimmed V and J ends, which lost 4 bases and 4 bases, there was a span of 11 bases. TCRdb keeps only in-frame clones here, not all; method: immunoSEQ multiplex PCR. The repertoire holds about 77,000 clones, 88% seen once, with around 20% in the top ten. The sequencing used peripheral blood, collected before any cancer treatment. V gene TRBV5-5 combines with J gene TRBJ1-2; no definite D call. The receptor was isolated from a woman aged 35 to 75 with stage I squamous cell lung carcinoma. This CDR3 is CASSADGSYGYTF. The CDR3 DNA reads TGTGCCAGCAGCGCGGACGGGAGCTATGGCTACACCTTC.